Included here is one T cell receptor (beta chain) sequence, with context. Antigen specificity is unknown. Patients with a history of autoimmune disease or on systemic immunosuppression were excluded. The data were obtained in a study of OX40 agonist ivuxolimab in advanced cancers. For the study at large: Treatment of patients was with ivuxolimab, an agonistic anti-OX40 (CD134) antibody.

Whole-study findings and limits: Fewer expanded clones were found on average in CD4+ than in CD8+ T cells. At doses 0.1 to 3.0 mg/kg, CD4+ and CD8+ clones expanded.

The data were produced by immunoSEQ multiplex PCR, yet TCRdb's version contains in-frame clones alone and is incomplete. The table has roughly 60,000 clones, more than 75% seen once; the top ten hold roughly 3.1%. The length of the CDR3 is 17 residues. The germline V gene encodes CDR1 LNHNV and CDR2 YYDKDF (reference sequence). V lost 0 bases and J lost 4; bases outside the gene matches: 5. The TCR originated in an adult with an advanced solid tumor such as melanoma, head and neck, liver or kidney cancer. The source material was CD4+ or CD8+ T cells sorted from blood, sampled in a trial of the OX40 agonist ivuxolimab. This rearrangement joins TRBV15 to TRBJ2-1, with 11 bases aligning to TRBD2. The CDR3 loop reads CATSRDGTSGAYNEQFF. As DNA, the CDR3 is TGTGCCACCAGCAGAGATGGGACTAGCGGAGCTTACAATGAGCAGTTCTTC.